This entry lists 15 T cell receptor beta chains sequenced from one sample in a study of T cells in Graves' hyperthyroidism and ophthalmopathy. RNA transcripts served as the template for amplifying TCR beta CDR3 regions. The TCR CDR3 first-round RT-PCR relied on the HTBI primer set. TCRdb reanalysed the multiplex PCR reads using MiXCR and keeps one entry per CDR3 protein. The repertoire holds fewer than 500,000 distinct CDR3 sequences, with approximately 14% as singletons. Sequences were obtained from blood. The receptors here all came from a woman aged 30 to 39 with Graves' ophthalmopathy.

This clonotype was detected many times. This chain uses TRBV28 with TRBJ2-7; D might be TRBD1 or TRBD2, each matching 7 bases. The CDR3 covers 14 residues. V was cut by 7 bases and J by 3 bases, with 16 bases left in between. Germline assignment: CDR1 MDHEN and CDR2 SYDVKM. CDR3 sequence: CASILQGGGYEQYF. The CDR3 DNA is TGTGCCAGCATCCTCCAGGGGGGGGGCTACGAGCAGTACTTC.

This clonotype occurred many times. This rearrangement joins TRBV20-1 to TRBJ1-2, with 11 bases matching TRBD1. CDR1 and CDR2 (germline): DFQATT, SNEGSKA (reference sequence). V lost 2 bases, J lost 4 bases, and 9 bases stayed unmatched. CDR3 length: 16 residues. This CDR3 is CSARRTGGADGYGYTF. The CDR3 region has the DNA TGCAGTGCTAGAAGGACAGGGGGCGCGGATGGCTATGGCTACACCTTC.

The V gene is TRBV9, the J gene TRBJ1-4; TRBD1 might be the D (5 bases). The CDR3 has 15 residues. V was clipped by 3 bases and J by 3 bases, with 12 bases between them. Germline values: CDR1 SGDLS, CDR2 YYNGEE. The CDR3 reads CASSAQGWSNEKLFF. CDR3 DNA sequence: TGTGCCAGCAGCGCCCAGGGTTGGTCTAATGAAAAACTGTTTTTT.

This clonotype has a count of ten or more. The rearrangement links TRBV29-1 to TRBJ2-4; D remains ambiguous. The V gene lost 3 bases and the J gene lost 2 bases, with 17 bases spanning the gap. The CDR3 length is 16 residues. Germline-derived CDR1 and CDR2 are SQVTM and ANQGSEA. The CDR3 DNA sequence: TGCAGCGTTGAGGGATTCGCACCACTTTCCAAAAACATTCAGTACTTC. Translated: CSVEGFAPLSKNIQYF.

The chain employs TRBV6-2 or TRBV6-3 and TRBJ1-1; tentatively, D is TRBD1 (5 bases). V lost 6 bases, J lost 2 bases, and 16 bases lay in between. There are 15 residues in the CDR3. CDR1 is MNHEY, CDR2 SVGEGT, per germline. Written as DNA, the CDR3 is TGTGCCAGCAGCCTCGTCCGACAGTTTAACACTGAAGCTTTCTTT. Residues: CASSLVRQFNTEAFF.

This clonotype was counted ten times or more. The V call is TRBV7-9, the J call TRBJ2-1, with 10 bases lining up with TRBD2. Germline V gene lookup returns CDR1 SEHNR and CDR2 FQNEAQ (reference sequence). V gave up 0 bases and J gave up 8 bases; unmatched junction bases: 10. CDR3 size: 17 residues. The CDR3 reads CASSLAWPAGGPHEQFF. CDR3 nucleotides: TGTGCCAGCAGCTTAGCGTGGCCAGCGGGGGGGCCCCATGAGCAGTTCTTC.

This clonotype was seen at least ten times. The V gene is TRBV29-1, the J gene TRBJ1-1, with 8 bases matching TRBD1. The CDR3 has 14 amino acids. Looked up from germline, CDR1 is SQVTM and CDR2 is ANQGSEA. V shed 3 bases and J 0 bases; nucleotides not matched to a gene: 3. The CDR3 protein is CSVDRQGMNTEAFF. The CDR3 bases are TGCAGCGTTGACCGACAGGGGATGAACACTGAAGCTTTCTTT.

At least ten counts were recorded for this clonotype. This chain uses TRBV28 with TRBJ1-5; D remains unclear. With 5 bases removed from V and 2 bases from J, the gap between germline ends came to 16 bases. Germline V gene data show CDR1 as MDHEN and CDR2 as SYDVKM. CDR3 length: 16 amino acids. Written as DNA, the CDR3 is TGTGCCAGCAGTCGGGGAGGGATGACTGGCAATCAGCCCCAGCATTTT. Amino acids: CASSRGGMTGNQPQHF.

The J gene is TRBJ1-1, the V gene TRBV20-1; D call uncertain. CDR3 size: 12 residues. CDR1 and CDR2 (germline): DFQATT, SNEGSKA (reference sequence). Trimming stripped 3 bases from V and 8 bases from J, with 13 bases between. CDR3 bases: TGCAGTGCTAGTTCCGGAAATATCGAAGCTTTCTTT. Amino acids: CSASSGNIEAFF.

This rearrangement joins TRBV12-3 or TRBV12-4 to TRBJ2-3; TRBD2 matches at 8 bases. Losses at the gene ends were 4 bases for V and 6 bases for J; bases not matched to a gene: 6. The CDR3 sequence is 14 residues long. The CDR3 DNA follows: TGTGCCAGCAGTTGGAGCGGGGGCATCGATACGCAGTATTTT. Translating gives CASSWSGGIDTQYF.

This clonotype occurred once. V usage is TRBV20-1 and J usage is TRBJ2-2; 11 nucleotides align to TRBD2. From germline, CDR1 is DFQATT and CDR2 SNEGSKA (reference sequence). The length of the CDR3 is 16 residues. V shed 3 bases, J shed 2 bases, and the junction held 5 bases outside the gene matches. CDR3 coding DNA: TGCAGTGCTAGTACTAGCGGGGGCCATAACACCGGGGAGCTGTTTTTT. Encoded protein: CSASTSGGHNTGELFF.

The chain combines TRBV6-1 with TRBJ1-1; D not resolved. CDR3 length: 16 residues. Trimming removed 7 bases at V and 0 bases at J, with 18 bases between. CDR1 and CDR2 from the germline V gene are MNHNS and SASEGT. CDR3 in amino acids: CASKYGVAGMNTEAFF. The CDR3 DNA sequence: TGTGCCAGCAAGTACGGGGTGGCGGGAATGAACACTGAAGCTTTCTTT.

This clonotype showed up many times. The chain recombines TRBV28 with TRBJ2-5; D unresolved. Germline CDR1 is MDHEN and CDR2 is SYDVKM. CDR3 length: 14 amino acids. Trimming removed 5 bases at V and 2 bases at J, with 12 bases between. The CDR3 protein is CASSPQNIQETQYF. Written as DNA, the CDR3 is TGTGCCAGCAGTCCACAGAACATTCAAGAGACCCAGTACTTC.

The rearrangement joins TRBV5-1 to TRBJ2-1; D not resolved. This CDR3 is built from 14 residues. Germline CDR1 reads SGHRS; CDR2 reads YFSETQ. Trimming removed 2 bases from V and 0 bases from J, with 6 bases in between. CDR3 nucleotides: TGCGCCAGCAGCTTTGGGGACTCCTACAATGAGCAGTTCTTC. Amino acids: CASSFGDSYNEQFF.

This clonotype has a single count. This chain connects TRBV20-1 to TRBJ2-3; 8 bases line up with TRBD2. Germline V gene data show CDR1 as DFQATT and CDR2 as SNEGSKA (reference sequence). The ends lost 4 bases at V and 3 bases at J; junction bases unmatched: 3. CDR3 length: 13 residues. The CDR3 sequence is CSAKSGGTDTQYF. The CDR3 nucleotides read TGCAGTGCTAAGAGCGGGGGAACAGATACGCAGTATTTT.